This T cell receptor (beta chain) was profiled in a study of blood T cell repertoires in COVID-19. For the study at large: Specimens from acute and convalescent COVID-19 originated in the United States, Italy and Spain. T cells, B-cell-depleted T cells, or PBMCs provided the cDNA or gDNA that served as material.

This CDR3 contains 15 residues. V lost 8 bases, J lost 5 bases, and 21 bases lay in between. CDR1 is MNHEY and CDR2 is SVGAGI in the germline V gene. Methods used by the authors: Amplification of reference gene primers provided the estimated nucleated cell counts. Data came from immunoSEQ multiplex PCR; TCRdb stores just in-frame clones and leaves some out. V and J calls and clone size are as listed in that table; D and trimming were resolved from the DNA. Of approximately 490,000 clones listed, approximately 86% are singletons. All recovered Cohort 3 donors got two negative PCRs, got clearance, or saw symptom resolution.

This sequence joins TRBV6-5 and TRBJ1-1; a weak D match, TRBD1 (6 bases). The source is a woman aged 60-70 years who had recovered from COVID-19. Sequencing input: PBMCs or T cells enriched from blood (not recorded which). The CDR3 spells CASVLRAGVGTEAFF. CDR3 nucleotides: TGTGCCAGCGTCTTAAGGGCAGGGGTAGGTACTGAAGCTTTCTTT.